A selection of T cell receptor beta chains follows, all from one sample in a study of blood T cell repertoires in COVID-19. The table came from immunoSEQ multiplex PCR; TCRdb's copy has only in-frame clones and leaves some out. The table has about 150,000 clones, more than 80% seen once. Sequenced input: PBMCs or T cells enriched from blood (not recorded which). Receptors were obtained from a man aged 45-65 years who had recovered from COVID-19. The CDR3 runs from the conserved cysteine through the conserved F or W. D genes are given only for firm matches. Size is stated for part of the rows, as once, few or many counts, or as a class when the clone is expanded.

D gene	clone size	V gene	J gene	CDR3 protein	CDR3 DNA
TRBD2	.	TRBV11-2	TRBJ2-1	CASSLGGGAGDPNEQFF	TGTGCCAGCAGCTTAGGCGGGGGGGCAGGGGACCCCAATGAGCAGTTCTTC
.	few	TRBV2	TRBJ2-7	CASIGEGPVNEQYF	TGTGCCAGCATAGGGGAAGGCCCTGTGAACGAGCAGTACTTC
TRBD1	.	TRBV18	TRBJ2-3	CASSPGQGASAGTDTQYF	TGTGCCAGCTCACCAGGACAGGGGGCTTCGGCAGGCACAGATACGCAGTATTTT
.	once	TRBV7-2	TRBJ1-2	CASSSDAGRAFYGYTF	TGTGCCAGCAGCTCGGACGCCGGCAGGGCGTTCTATGGCTACACCTTC
.	.	TRBV7-9	TRBJ2-3	CASSGRLASTDTQYF	TGTGCCAGCAGCGGCAGACTGGCTAGCACAGATACGCAGTATTTT
.	.	TRBV18	TRBJ1-4	CASSPGQAVEWEKLFF	TGTGCCAGCTCACCAGGTCAGGCCGTTGAGTGGGAAAAACTGTTTTTT
TRBD2	.	TRBV5-1	TRBJ2-1	CASRGTSGSNEQFF	TGCGCCAGCAGGGGGACTAGCGGGAGCAATGAGCAGTTCTTC
TRBD1	.	TRBV20-1	TRBJ2-2	CSASDRGSGELFF	TGCAGTGCTAGTGACAGGGGCTCCGGGGAGCTGTTTTTT
TRBD1	.	TRBV4-1	TRBJ1-5	CASSLWSGQGNQPQHF	TGCGCCAGCAGCCTATGGTCGGGACAGGGGAATCAGCCCCAGCATTTT
.	.	TRBV3-1/TRBV3-2	TRBJ2-5	CASSQEPLRAEETQYF	TGTGCCAGCAGCCAAGAGCCGTTACGAGCGGAAGAGACCCAGTACTTC
.	.	TRBV18	TRBJ2-5	CASSPVVTPGAQETQYF	TGTGCCAGCTCACCTGTGGTAACCCCGGGAGCCCAAGAGACCCAGTACTTC
.	.	TRBV11-3	TRBJ2-1	CASSLAGVNNEQFF	TGTGCCAGCAGCTTAGCGGGAGTGAACAATGAGCAGTTCTTC
TRBD1	.	TRBV7-2	TRBJ1-5	CASSYRGGNQPQHF	TGTGCCAGCAGCTACAGGGGAGGCAATCAGCCCCAGCATTTT
.	.	TRBV28	TRBJ1-1	CASSLGEGLGEAFF	TGTGCCAGCAGTTTGGGGGAGGGGTTGGGTGAAGCTTTCTTT
TRBD1	.	TRBV18	TRBJ1-5	CASSPGAGGGVAYQPQHF	TGTGCCAGCTCACCAGGGGCAGGGGGTGGAGTGGCTTATCAGCCCCAGCATTTT
.	.	TRBV7-2	TRBJ1-1	CASSLVRATTEAFF	TGTGCCAGCAGCTTAGTGAGGGCAACCACTGAAGCTTTCTTT
.	.	TRBV3-1/TRBV3-2	TRBJ1-3	CASSRPGRGSNGNTIYF	TGTGCCAGCAGCCGCCCGGGGCGGGGTTCTAATGGAAACACCATATATTTT
TRBD2	.	TRBV6-2/TRBV6-3	TRBJ2-7	CASSPHWTSGQSEQYF	TGTGCCAGCAGTCCACACTGGACTAGCGGGCAATCCGAGCAGTACTTC
.	once	TRBV5-1	TRBJ2-5	CASSLDLGGRETQYF	TGCGCCAGCAGCTTGGATCTCGGGGGTCGAGAGACCCAGTACTTC
.	.	TRBV5-5	TRBJ1-2	CASSLGQGGGADWGYGYTF	TGTGCCAGCAGCTTGGGTCAGGGCGGGGGCGCAGATTGGGGCTATGGCTACACCTTC
.	.	TRBV5-1	TRBJ2-5	CASSQSQMQTQYF	TGCGCCAGCAGCCAGTCTCAGATGCAGACCCAGTACTTC
TRBD1	.	TRBV28	TRBJ2-3	CASRPPGTGQHGTQYF	TGTGCCAGCAGACCACCTGGGACAGGCCAACATGGTACGCAGTATTTT
.	.	TRBV28	TRBJ1-2	CASTQGGIAGKNYGYTF	TGTGCCAGCACCCAAGGGGGAATTGCGGGTAAAAACTATGGCTACACCTTC
TRBD2	.	TRBV27	TRBJ2-3	CASSLLGTSGGARNTQYF	TGTGCCAGCAGTCTCCTCGGGACTAGCGGGGGGGCAAGGAATACGCAGTATTTT
.	few	TRBV19	TRBJ1-2	CASSISGSVYGYTF	TGTGCCAGTAGTATCTCCGGTAGCGTCTATGGCTACACCTTC
TRBD1	.	TRBV15	TRBJ1-4	CATSLGQGMEKLFF	TGTGCCACCAGCCTGGGACAGGGTATGGAAAAACTGTTTTTT
.	.	TRBV18	TRBJ1-2	CASYQNRGGYTF	TGTGCCTCCTACCAAAATCGGGGTGGCTACACCTTC
TRBD2	.	TRBV19	TRBJ2-3	CASTTLGGRGTDTQYF	TGTGCCAGTACCACGCTAGGCGGGAGGGGTACAGATACGCAGTATTTT
TRBD2	.	TRBV7-2	TRBJ2-1	CASTLAGGSYNEQFF	TGTGCCAGCACCCTGGCGGGGGGCTCCTACAATGAGCAGTTCTTC
TRBD2	once	TRBV3-1/TRBV3-2	TRBJ2-3	CASSLYGTSGYNTQYF	TGTGCCAGCAGCCTTTACGGGACTAGCGGATATAATACGCAGTATTTT
TRBD1	.	TRBV4-3	TRBJ1-2	CASSQGRTGSYGYTF	TGCGCCAGCAGCCAAGGCCGGACAGGGAGCTATGGCTACACCTTC
TRBD1	few	TRBV2	TRBJ1-5	CASRTGTASNQPQHF	TGTGCCAGCAGGACCGGGACAGCTAGCAATCAGCCCCAGCATTTT
TRBD1	.	TRBV12-3/TRBV12-4	TRBJ1-2	CASRSGGWGYTF	TGTGCCAGCAGGTCAGGGGGCTGGGGCTACACCTTC
.	.	TRBV5-1	TRBJ2-5	CASSFVGQGETQYF	TGCGCCAGCAGCTTCGTCGGTCAGGGAGAGACCCAGTACTTC
.	.	TRBV28	TRBJ1-2	CASSLLYRVNVYGYTF	TGTGCCAGCAGTCTACTCTACAGGGTGAACGTGTATGGCTACACCTTC
.	.	TRBV7-3	TRBJ1-6	CASSLTSDSPLHF	TGTGCCAGCAGCTTAACGTCCGATTCACCCCTCCACTTT
TRBD1	.	TRBV6-1	TRBJ1-2	CASSEVRQGLYGYTF	TGTGCCAGCAGTGAAGTCAGACAGGGGTTATATGGCTACACCTTC
.	.	TRBV4-3	TRBJ1-2	CASSHELQGSYGYTF	TGCGCCAGCAGCCATGAATTACAGGGATCGTATGGCTACACCTTC
TRBD1	.	TRBV11-2	TRBJ2-1	CASSFRDRDNEQFF	TGTGCCAGCAGCTTTAGGGACAGAGACAATGAGCAGTTCTTC
.	once	TRBV19	TRBJ1-1	CASSMGQNTEAFF	TGTGCCAGTAGTATGGGACAGAACACTGAAGCTTTCTTT
TRBD2	once	TRBV5-4	TRBJ2-4	CASSLESAAGRDIQYF	TGTGCCAGCAGCTTGGAATCTGCGGCAGGGAGGGACATTCAGTACTTC
TRBD1	.	TRBV28	TRBJ2-5	CASSSGTGGEETQYF	TGTGCCAGCAGTTCCGGGACAGGGGGCGAAGAGACCCAGTACTTC
TRBD1	.	TRBV24-1	TRBJ2-7	CATSGTGIHEQYF	TGTGCCACCAGCGGGACAGGGATCCACGAGCAGTACTTC
.	few	TRBV30	TRBJ1-4	CAWSTKRNEKLFF	TGTGCCTGGAGTACAAAGAGGAATGAAAAACTGTTTTTT
TRBD2	.	TRBV19	TRBJ2-7	CASSYRPIRTSGSIYEQYF	TGTGCCAGTAGCTATCGCCCCATTCGGACTAGCGGGAGTATTTACGAGCAGTACTTC
.	.	TRBV9	TRBJ1-1	CASSASPEQGLAFF	TGTGCCAGCAGCGCCTCCCCAGAACAGGGTTTAGCTTTCTTT
.	.	TRBV6-5	TRBJ1-2	CASSYNEGDYGYTF	TGTGCCAGCAGTTATAACGAGGGGGACTATGGCTACACCTTC
.	.	TRBV2	TRBJ1-3	CASSEALPSSGNTIYF	TGTGCCAGCAGTGAAGCGCTTCCCAGCTCTGGAAACACCATATATTTT
.	.	TRBV7-9	TRBJ2-3	CASSLGGSTGDTQYF	TGTGCCAGCAGCTTAGGAGGCTCGACGGGGGATACGCAGTATTTT
TRBD1	.	TRBV5-1	TRBJ1-5	CASSPVGDSHQPQHF	TGCGCCAGCAGCCCGGTGGGGGACAGCCATCAGCCCCAGCATTTT
TRBD2	.	TRBV11-1	TRBJ2-5	CASSLSGGRETQYF	TGTGCCAGCAGCTTGAGTGGCGGGAGAGAGACCCAGTACTTC
TRBD2	.	TRBV3-1/TRBV3-2	TRBJ2-1	CASRRSGPSSYNEQFF	TGTGCCAGCAGGCGTAGCGGGCCGAGCTCCTACAATGAGCAGTTCTTC
.	.	TRBV27	TRBJ1-4	CASSLYWQGLTNEKLFF	TGTGCCAGCAGTTTATATTGGCAGGGGCTAACTAATGAAAAACTGTTTTTT
TRBD2	.	TRBV3-1/TRBV3-2	TRBJ2-7	CASSPEWGGSINEQYF	TGTGCCAGCAGCCCTGAGTGGGGCGGGAGTATAAACGAGCAGTACTTC
.	.	TRBV19	TRBJ2-3	CASSIEGNRGTDTQYF	TGTGCCAGTAGTATAGAGGGTAACAGGGGCACAGATACGCAGTATTTT
TRBD1	.	TRBV5-1	TRBJ1-2	CASSLGQGSSNYGYTF	TGCGCCAGCAGCTTGGGACAGGGCTCTTCTAACTATGGCTACACCTTC
TRBD2	.	TRBV2	TRBJ2-1	CASPGGVASEQFF	TGTGCCAGCCCCGGGGGGGTTGCTTCTGAGCAGTTCTTC
.	.	TRBV19	TRBJ2-5	CASSVSRPNWGAEETQYF	TGTGCCAGTAGTGTTTCCCGACCTAACTGGGGCGCCGAAGAGACCCAGTACTTC
TRBD2	few	TRBV7-6	TRBJ2-2	CASSPLAERSGELFF	TGTGCCAGCAGCCCCCTAGCGGAAAGGTCCGGGGAGCTGTTTTTT
.	.	TRBV4-3	TRBJ2-5	CASSLGMGGGETQYF	TGCGCCAGCAGCCTAGGTATGGGGGGTGGCGAGACCCAGTACTTC